Described below is a single T cell receptor beta chain sequence and its context. As yet, its antigen is unknown. The source of the sample is a study of cytomegalovirus exposure and HLA in healthy donors. Samples came from healthy bone marrow donors. Looked up from germline, CDR1 is SGHTA and CDR2 is FQGNSA. The V gene end was trimmed by 1 base and the J gene end by 0 bases; junction bases not matched to a gene: 2. The CDR3 covers 15 residues. General study results and limits: Later on, an analysis found that several of the most significant clusters appeared to be linked to common viral pathogens, which included parvovirus B19. CMV serostatus was the only recorded immune exposure for donors. In a later analysis, HLA-associated TCR beta chains were more clonally expanded than equally common others.

The primer mix had 60 Vbeta and 13 Jbeta primers. Profiled with immunoSEQ multiplex PCR; TCRdb holds only in-frame clones, not every one. The profile shows under 200,000 clones, approximately 80% of them singletons. The specimen was PBMCs. The sequence was collected from a woman aged 40-49 years in good health and CMV-seropositive. The rearrangement uses TRBV7-2 and TRBJ2-7, with TRBD2 identical over 8 bases. The CDR3 DNA sequence: TGTGCCAGCAGCTTAGACGCGGGGGGCTCCTACGAGCAGTACTTC. It codes for CASSLDAGGSYEQYF.